The 18 T cell receptor beta chains given below trace back to one sample, sequenced in a study of shared clonotypes between healthy human individuals. The repertoire was sequenced with immunoSEQ multiplex PCR; TCRdb's copy has only in-frame clones and lacks some. The sample has about 2.3 million clones, 85% to 95% seen once. Specimen: naive CD4+ T cells from PBMCs. Subset reported: CD45RA+ positively selected. These TCRs come from a man between 18 and 35 years old in good health. Some clones in this sample may be carry-over from other donors' samples.

The chain is built from TRBV30 and TRBJ2-3; weak D call: TRBD2 (5 bases). The ends were cut back, 7 bases at V and 4 bases at J, with 9 bases in the middle. CDR3 length equals 11 residues. From germline, CDR1 is GTSNPN and CDR2 SVGIG (reference sequence). The CDR3, as DNA: TGTGCCTCACGACTATCAGATACGCAGTATTTT. This translates into CASRLSDTQYF.

The chain carries TRBV6-6 and TRBJ1-1; D is undetermined. CDR1 is MNHNY, CDR2 SVGAGI, per germline (reference sequence). This CDR3 spans 13 amino acids. Trimming left V 6 bases short and J 8 bases short, with 16 bases between. In DNA, the CDR3 is TGTGCCAGCAGCCCATCTAAAGGCGCGGAAGCTTTCTTT. It specifies CASSPSKGAEAFF.

This clone has only a few counts. Other DNA sequences within the sample encode an identical CDR3. V gene TRBV30 combines with J gene TRBJ1-5; D gene uncertain. The V gene lost 0 bases and the J gene lost 4 bases, with 7 bases spanning the gap. Germline-derived CDR1 and CDR2 are GTSNPN and SVGIG (reference sequence). The CDR3 spans 13 residues. CDR3 region: CAWSVRDNQPQHF. The CDR3 DNA reads TGTGCCTGGAGTGTGCGGGATAATCAGCCCCAGCATTTT. Based on the CDR3 plus reference TRBV30 and TRBJ1-5, the full variable domain is SQTIHQWPATLVQPVGSPLSLECTVEGTSNPNLYWYRQAAGRGLQLLFYSVGIGQISSEVPQNLSASRPQDRQFILSSKKLLLSDSGFYLCAWSVRDNQPQHFGDGTRLSIL.

The chain has TRBV19 and TRBJ2-7; 7 nucleotides align to TRBD1. V was clipped by 5 bases and J by 2 bases; unmatched bases: 9. The V gene's germline CDR1 is LNHDA and CDR2 SQIVND (reference sequence). The CDR3 is 15 amino acids. CDR3 protein: CASSRRDSLTYEQYF. CDR3 in DNA: TGTGCCAGTAGTCGCCGGGACAGTTTAACCTACGAGCAGTACTTC.

A remark on this clone: The sample contains more than one DNA sequence encoding this CDR3. The chain has TRBV5-1 and TRBJ2-7; no clear D gene. The ends were cut back, 0 bases at V and 0 bases at J, with 7 bases in the middle. The CDR3 has 14 amino acids. The germline gives CDR1 SGHRS, CDR2 YFSETQ. The CDR3 region is CASSLAGSSYEQYF. CDR3 DNA: TGCGCCAGCAGCTTGGCCGGCAGCTCCTACGAGCAGTACTTC.

The J gene is TRBJ2-7, the V gene TRBV10-2, with TRBD2 matching 9 bases. The CDR3 covers 15 residues. The V gene's germline CDR1 is WSHSY and CDR2 SAAADI. The V segment lost 7 bases and the J segment 2 bases; nucleotides outside the gene matches: 9. The DNA for the CDR3 is TGCGCCAGCACTATAGCGGGAGTTGGGCCCTACGAGCAGTACTTC. Its translation is CASTIAGVGPYEQYF.

The chain uses TRBV19 and TRBJ2-1; TRBD1 aligns across 8 bases. The CDR3 is made up of 11 amino acids. In germline, CDR1 is LNHDA, CDR2 SQIVND (reference sequence). V lost 8 bases and J lost 14; bases outside the gene matches: 8. DNA of the CDR3: TGTGCCAGTGCGACGGAGGACAGGGAGTTCTTC. Protein: CASATEDREFF.

The chain has TRBV11-3 and TRBJ2-5; D is possibly TRBD2 (6 bases). CDR1 and CDR2 (germline): SGHNT, YENEEA. Trimming pared 9 bases from V and 5 bases from J, leaving 16 bases between. The CDR3 has 13 amino acids. The CDR3 spells CASSGPGAETQYF. In DNA, the CDR3 is TGTGCCAGTAGTGGGCCGGGAGCGGAGACCCAGTACTTC.

The V gene is TRBV5-1, the J gene TRBJ2-1, with D tentatively TRBD1 (6 bases). In germline, CDR1 is SGHRS, CDR2 YFSETQ. The V gene lost 7 bases and the J gene lost 15 bases, with 29 bases spanning the gap. This CDR3 has 15 amino acids. In DNA form, the CDR3 reads TGCGCCAGCTATAACACTGAACCGGGACAAGACTTGGGGTTCTTC. This translates into CASYNTEPGQDLGFF.

Regarding this clone: Additional DNA sequences in this sample encode the identical CDR3. The chain joins TRBV28 to TRBJ2-7; unclear D gene. CDR3 length equals 12 residues. The germline CDR1 and CDR2 sequences are MDHEN and SYDVKM. V was cut by 5 bases and J by 1 base, with 6 bases left in between. CDR3 nucleotides: TGTGCCAGCAGTAGGTATTCCTACGAGCAGTACTTC. Amino acid sequence: CASSRYSYEQYF.

The chain combines TRBV28 with TRBJ1-5; TRBD1 matches 8 bases. J lost 0 bases, V lost 2 bases, and 3 bases had no gene match. Germline V CDR1 and CDR2: MDHEN, SYDVKM. The CDR3 is made up of 16 amino acids. The CDR3 loop reads CASSLRTGYSNQPQHF. In nucleotides, the CDR3 is TGTGCCAGCAGTTTACGGACAGGGTATAGCAATCAGCCCCAGCATTTT.

The chain couples TRBV2 to TRBJ1-1, with D perhaps matching TRBD1 (5 bases). V lost 6 bases, J lost 4 bases, and 15 bases lay in between. Germline V gene sequence: CDR1 SNHLY, CDR2 FYNNEI. There are 14 residues in the CDR3. The CDR3 region is CASSLGWGGTEAFF. The DNA of the CDR3 is TGTGCCAGCAGCTTAGGGTGGGGGGGCACTGAAGCTTTCTTT.

The rearrangement uses TRBV7-9 and TRBJ1-4; no clear D. With 5 bases removed from V and 3 bases from J, the gap between germline ends came to 16 bases. The CDR3 loop spans 16 amino acids. The germline gives CDR1 SEHNR, CDR2 FQNEAQ (reference sequence). This CDR3 is CASSIRHGLANEKLFF. In nucleotides, the CDR3 is TGTGCCAGCAGCATACGACACGGTCTAGCTAATGAAAAACTGTTTTTT.

In the case of this clone: This CDR3 is also generated by other DNA sequences in the sample. This sequence joins TRBV29-1 and TRBJ2-5, with 7 bases matching TRBD1. Germline assignment: CDR1 SQVTM and CDR2 ANQGSEA. V was clipped by 6 bases and J by 5 bases; unmatched bases: 6. The CDR3 sequence is 12 residues long. In nucleotides, the CDR3 is TGCAGCGTGGTAGGGGGCGCCGAGACCCAGTACTTC. It is translated as CSVVGGAETQYF.

This clone was seen a single time. The gene calls are TRBV5-1 and TRBJ2-1, with 8 bases identical to TRBD1. The CDR3 contains 16 residues. Looked up from germline, CDR1 is SGHRS and CDR2 is YFSETQ. The V segment lost 4 bases and the J segment 0 bases; nucleotides outside the gene matches: 6. The CDR3: CASSLTGDNSYNEQFF. The CDR3, as DNA: TGCGCCAGCAGCCTGACAGGGGACAACTCCTACAATGAGCAGTTCTTC. Based on the CDR3 plus reference TRBV5-1 and TRBJ2-1, the full variable domain is KAGVTQTPRYLIKTRGQQVTLSCSPISGHRSVSWYQQTPGQGLQFLFEYFSETQRNKGNFPGRFSGRQFSNSRSEMNVSTLELGDSALYLCASSLTGDNSYNEQFFGPGTRLTVL.

The chain employs TRBV28 and TRBJ2-3; 9 nucleotides agree with TRBD1. Trimming cost V 5 bases and J 5 bases; bases outside gene matches: 8. Looked up from germline, CDR1 is MDHEN and CDR2 is SYDVKM. The CDR3 is 15 amino acids. The chain's CDR3 is CASSPPGQGRDTQYF. In DNA, the CDR3 is TGTGCCAGCAGTCCTCCGGGACAGGGCCGAGATACGCAGTATTTT.

This chain connects TRBV25-1 to TRBJ2-3; D is ambiguous. Per germline, CDR1 MGHDK and CDR2 SYGVNS. The V gene lost 5 bases and the J gene lost 3 bases, with 9 bases spanning the gap. The CDR3 length is 13 residues. This CDR3 reads CASSKTRTDTQYF. The CDR3 nucleotides read TGTGCCAGCAGTAAGACCCGTACAGATACGCAGTATTTT.

The J gene is TRBJ1-3, the V gene TRBV29-1; D is possibly TRBD1 (6 bases). This CDR3 has 12 residues. Trimming took 4 bases from V and 3 from J, leaving 7 bases between them. Germline V CDR1 and CDR2: SQVTM, ANQGSEA. CDR3 DNA sequence: TGCAGCGTTGCAGGGGTTGGAAACACCATATATTTT. Its translation is CSVAGVGNTIYF.